This entry concerns a single T cell receptor (beta chain). What it recognizes is unknown. The record originates from a study of T cell responses to AZD1222 COVID-19 vaccine. Whole-study findings and limits: The study reported that nearly half of spike-specific TCRs target unmutated variant regions. The CD4 TCRs associated with vaccination extended across spike and predominated at 160-218 and 743-854. Possibly, clonal diversity was underestimated; donors were largely white British and included more females.

CDR1 and CDR2 from the germline V gene are WNHNN and SYGVQD (reference sequence). CDR3 length: 14 amino acids. Deletions cut 5 bases from V and 1 base from J, with 11 bases between. Some clones are missing from TCRdb's copy, which holds only in-frame ones; the method was immunoSEQ multiplex PCR. This table has more than 65,000 clones, around four fifths appearing once. The clonotype was recovered from an adult who received the AZD1222 COVID-19 vaccine. This chain uses TRBV10-1 with TRBJ2-5; D not certain. The specimen was peripheral blood, collected 28 days after the second AZD1222 dose. As DNA, the CDR3 is TGCGCCAGCAGTCCGGGTGGGGTCCAAGAGACCCAGTACTTC. Translated: CASSPGGVQETQYF.